Below, 10 T cell receptor beta chains from the same sample are listed, as sequenced in a study of blood T cell repertoires in COVID-19. Using immunoSEQ multiplex PCR, the repertoire was profiled, and TCRdb retains in-frame clones only, with some absent. The sample has fewer than 85,000 clones, more than 70% seen once. Source material: peripheral blood. The receptors were sampled from a woman aged 55 to 70 with acute or convalescent COVID-19.

The rearrangement joins TRBV11-3 to TRBJ2-7; D is uncertain. The CDR3 length is 12 residues. Looked up from germline, CDR1 is SGHNT and CDR2 is YENEEA. V lost 4 bases, J lost 7 bases, and 11 bases lay in between. CDR3 sequence: CASSSPSREQYF. Here the CDR3 DNA reads TGTGCCAGCAGCTCCCCTTCTAGAGAGCAGTACTTC.

The J gene is TRBJ1-5, the V gene TRBV19; D is perhaps TRBD1 (6 bases). The V end lost 1 base, the J end lost 2 bases, and 9 bases lay between the germline ends. CDR1 LNHDA and CDR2 SQIVND come from the germline V gene (reference sequence). The CDR3 has 15 amino acids. CDR3 coding DNA: TGTGCCAGTAGTATAGCAGGGGTCCGCAATCAGCCCCAGCATTTT. The encoded protein is CASSIAGVRNQPQHF.

The rearrangement uses TRBV6-1 and TRBJ2-4, with 8 bases identical to TRBD1. The CDR3 is made up of 19 amino acids. From germline, CDR1 is MNHNS and CDR2 SASEGT. Unmatched junction bases numbered 14, after V lost 4 bases and J lost 0 bases. The CDR3 bases are TGTGCCAGCAGTGGACCGCCGGGACAGGACTATTTAGCCAAAAACATTCAGTACTTC. Amino acids: CASSGPPGQDYLAKNIQYF.

The chain is built from TRBV7-2 and TRBJ1-2; no firm D call. With 1 base removed from V and 8 bases from J, the gap between germline ends came to 8 bases. The V gene's germline CDR1 is SGHTA and CDR2 FQGNSA. CDR3 length equals 12 residues. Written as DNA, the CDR3 is TGTGCCAGCAGCTTAGTATTTGAGGGCTACACCTTC. Translated, it gives CASSLVFEGYTF.

This clone was recorded a few times. CDR3 region: CASSYSFREQYF. The CDR3 DNA reads TGTGCCAGCAGTTACTCGTTCCGCGAGCAGTACTTC. This rearrangement joins TRBV6-6 to TRBJ2-7; D ambiguous. CDR1 and CDR2 (germline): MNHNY, SVGAGI (reference sequence). The length of the CDR3 is 12 residues. The ends were cut back, 0 bases at V and 6 bases at J, with 6 bases in the middle.

V and J are TRBV5-4 and TRBJ1-1; 7 positions match TRBD1. V lost 5 bases, J lost 1 base, and 5 bases stayed unmatched. Germline assignment: CDR1 SGHNT and CDR2 YYREEE (reference sequence). CDR3 length: 14 residues. The DNA of the CDR3 is TGTGCCAGCAGGGGGCGGACAGGGAACACTGAAGCTTTCTTT. Its protein product is CASRGRTGNTEAFF.

V gene TRBV9 combines with J gene TRBJ1-2, with a tentative D call TRBD1 (5 bases). The CDR3 extends over 17 amino acids. In germline, CDR1 is SGDLS, CDR2 YYNGEE. Trimming left V 3 bases short and J 2 bases short, with 20 bases between. CDR3 in DNA: TGTGCCAGCAGCGCTCTTCGGGTTCAGGGATTGAACTATGGCTACACCTTC. It translates to CASSALRVQGLNYGYTF.

V usage is TRBV6-4 and J usage is TRBJ1-4; D remains unclear. With 10 bases removed from V and 9 bases from J, the gap between germline ends came to 18 bases. From germline, CDR1 is MRHNA and CDR2 SNTAGT. The CDR3 has 13 residues. CDR3 nucleotides: TGTGCCACAAAAGCAGTGGGCCGTAAAAAACTGTTTTTT. Residues: CATKAVGRKKLFF.

The chain carries TRBV5-1 and TRBJ1-2; 9 nucleotides match TRBD1. Unmatched junction bases numbered 7, after V lost 6 bases and J lost 4 bases. The length of the CDR3 is 14 residues. Germline-derived CDR1 and CDR2 are SGHRS and YFSETQ. The CDR3 region is CASTEPGQGYGYTF. The CDR3 nucleotides read TGCGCCAGCACAGAACCGGGACAGGGCTATGGCTACACCTTC.

The chain uses TRBV2 and TRBJ2-3, with D perhaps TRBD1 (6 bases). Germline V gene data show CDR1 as SNHLY and CDR2 as FYNNEI. Trimming took 6 bases from V and 0 from J, leaving 22 bases between them. This CDR3 is 18 amino acids long. CDR3 nucleotides: TGTGCCAGCAGCGCCAGTCCCCGGACAGCTAGTAGCACAGATACGCAGTATTTT. It is translated as CASSASPRTASSTDTQYF.